The rows below give T cell receptor beta chains drawn from one sample of a study of blood T cell repertoires in COVID-19. Assay: immunoSEQ multiplex PCR; the TCRdb copy retains only in-frame clones and omits some. The table lists 350,000 to 450,000 clones, around 84% of them singletons. Sequencing was done on a sample of peripheral blood. The receptors shown here come from a woman under 30 with acute or convalescent COVID-19. Each CDR3 is given with its conserved first and last residue. The D gene is left open where the match is weak. Size is omitted from some rows. Given values are once, few, many or a class for expanded clones.

j_gene | abundance | d_gene | v_gene | CDR3aa | CDR3nt
TRBJ1-2 | once | . | TRBV2 | CASIPTGSYGYTF | TGTGCCAGCATTCCCACAGGGAGCTATGGCTACACCTTC
TRBJ2-7 | . | . | TRBV4-1 | CASSHPPRGAYEQYF | TGCGCCAGCAGCCACCCCCCCCGCGGGGCCTACGAGCAGTACTTC
TRBJ1-4 | . | . | TRBV2 | CASSAPLTGKSNEKLFF | TGTGCCAGCAGTGCTCCCCTAACAGGGAAGAGTAATGAAAAACTGTTTTTT
TRBJ2-1 | . | . | TRBV10-3 | CAISESGHEQFF | TGTGCCATCAGTGAGTCGGGGCATGAGCAGTTCTTC
TRBJ1-1 | . | TRBD1 | TRBV27 | CASSPRGRGFEAFF | TGTGCCAGCAGTCCCAGGGGGCGAGGTTTTGAAGCTTTCTTT
TRBJ1-3 | . | . | TRBV9 | CASSPVGNTIYF | TGTGCCAGCAGCCCGGTCGGGAACACCATATATTTT
TRBJ2-7 | . | . | TRBV28 | CASSPGSKSSYEQYF | TGTGCCAGCAGTCCGGGGTCCAAGAGCTCCTACGAGCAGTACTTC
TRBJ1-4 | once | TRBD1 | TRBV25-1 | CASSEMDRVHEKLFF | TGTGCCAGCAGTGAGATGGACAGGGTACATGAAAAACTGTTTTTT
TRBJ2-1 | . | TRBD1 | TRBV28 | CASRRDRNYNEQFF | TGTGCCAGCAGACGGGACAGAAACTACAATGAGCAGTTCTTC
TRBJ1-1 | . | . | TRBV10-1 | CASSESRRSTEAFF | TGCGCCAGCAGTGAGTCGAGGAGGAGCACTGAAGCTTTCTTT
TRBJ1-4 | . | . | TRBV5-1 | CASSFSGKDNEKLFF | TGCGCCAGCAGCTTCTCCGGGAAAGATAATGAAAAACTGTTTTTT
TRBJ1-2 | . | TRBD1 | TRBV6-6 | CASSRDRDGYTF | TGTGCCAGCAGCCGGGACAGGGACGGCTACACCTTC
TRBJ1-1 | once | . | TRBV12-3/TRBV12-4 | CASRLQVNTEAFF | TGTGCCAGCAGACTTCAGGTGAACACTGAAGCTTTCTTT
TRBJ1-1 | few | . | TRBV5-1 | CASSLAVPNTEAFF | TGCGCCAGCAGCTTGGCGGTGCCGAACACTGAAGCTTTCTTT
TRBJ1-2 | . | . | TRBV7-9 | CASSTDSLTGGYTF | TGTGCCAGCAGCACGGACAGTTTGACGGGCGGCTACACCTTC
TRBJ1-5 | few | . | TRBV10-3 | CAINSGSNQPQHF | TGTGCCATCAATTCGGGAAGCAATCAGCCCCAGCATTTT
TRBJ2-7 | once | . | TRBV6-5 | CASRGDEGGSYEQYF | TGTGCCAGCAGGGGGGATGAAGGGGGTTCCTACGAGCAGTACTTC
TRBJ1-1 | . | . | TRBV3-1/TRBV3-2 | CASSQDVGHMNTEAFF | TGTGCCAGCAGCCAAGATGTGGGCCACATGAACACTGAAGCTTTCTTT
TRBJ2-7 | . | . | TRBV6-5 | CASETESWYF | TGTGCCAGCGAAACGGAGAGTTGGTACTTC
TRBJ2-1 | once | . | TRBV7-2 | CASSVRPAGSYNEQFF | TGTGCCAGCAGCGTAAGGCCAGCGGGCTCCTACAATGAGCAGTTCTTC
TRBJ1-5 | . | TRBD1 | TRBV6-2/TRBV6-3 | CASSYVGTAFSNQPQHF | TGTGCCAGCAGTTACGTTGGGACAGCCTTTAGCAATCAGCCCCAGCATTTT
TRBJ1-5 | . | . | TRBV11-2 | CASSRQDSNQPQHF | TGTGCCAGCAGCCGACAGGATAGCAATCAGCCCCAGCATTTT
TRBJ1-5 | . | . | TRBV9 | CASSVGGTSNQPQHF | TGTGCCAGCAGCGTAGGAGGAACTAGCAATCAGCCCCAGCATTTT
TRBJ1-5 | . | . | TRBV5-1 | CASSLSRGDEPQHF | TGCGCCAGCAGCTTGAGCAGGGGAGATGAGCCCCAGCATTTT
TRBJ2-1 | . | TRBD1 | TRBV24-1 | CATSLQGADEQFF | TGTGCCACCAGTCTACAGGGGGCGGATGAGCAGTTCTTC
TRBJ2-5 | . | . | TRBV24-1 | CATSAPPRRGRKETQYF | TGTGCCACCAGTGCCCCCCCCCGGAGGGGAAGGAAGGAGACCCAGTACTTC
TRBJ2-3 | . | TRBD2 | TRBV25-1 | CASSLLGLAGRTDTQYF | TGTGCCAGCAGTTTACTGGGACTAGCGGGACGAACAGATACGCAGTATTTT
TRBJ2-2 | . | . | TRBV5-1 | CASSLGGNTGELFF | TGCGCCAGCAGCTTAGGCGGGAACACCGGGGAGCTGTTTTTT
TRBJ2-7 | . | TRBD2 | TRBV18 | CASSVGGAGSYEQYF | TGTGCCAGCTCGGTCGGGGGAGCGGGGTCCTACGAGCAGTACTTC
TRBJ1-3 | . | . | TRBV9 | CASSSGEGNTIYF | TGTGCCAGCAGCAGCGGTGAGGGAAACACCATATATTTT
TRBJ2-1 | . | TRBD2 | TRBV11-2 | CASSLYRTSVWNEQFF | TGTGCCAGCAGCTTATATCGGACTAGCGTCTGGAATGAGCAGTTCTTC
TRBJ2-5 | . | . | TRBV27 | CASSLRDSLQTQYF | TGTGCCAGCAGTCTCCGGGACTCCCTTCAGACCCAGTACTTC
TRBJ1-1 | . | . | TRBV11-3 | CASSFGGENTEAFF | TGTGCCAGCAGCTTTGGCGGGGAGAACACTGAAGCTTTCTTT
TRBJ1-4 | . | . | TRBV5-6 | CASSWALGPNEKLFF | TGTGCCAGCAGCTGGGCATTGGGGCCTAATGAAAAACTGTTTTTT
TRBJ2-3 | . | TRBD2 | TRBV5-4 | CASRYLAESTDTQYF | TGTGCCAGCAGGTATCTAGCGGAAAGCACAGATACGCAGTATTTT
TRBJ2-7 | . | TRBD1 | TRBV18 | CASSGPGQGGEQYF | TGTGCCAGCTCAGGCCCGGGACAGGGTGGCGAGCAGTACTTC
TRBJ1-3 | few | . | TRBV5-4 | CASSPGGRAGGNTIYF | TGTGCCAGCAGCCCCGGGGGTAGGGCAGGCGGCAACACCATATATTTT
TRBJ1-4 | once | TRBD1 | TRBV5-5 | CASSWTGGNEKLFF | TGTGCCAGCAGCTGGACAGGGGGTAATGAAAAACTGTTTTTT
TRBJ1-6 | . | . | TRBV6-5 | CASGKQDSYNSPLHF | TGTGCCAGCGGGAAACAGGACTCCTATAATTCACCCCTCCACTTT
TRBJ1-2 | . | . | TRBV6-1 | CASSDRGSYGYTF | TGTGCCAGCAGTGATAGGGGGTCCTATGGCTACACCTTC
TRBJ1-3 | once | . | TRBV19 | CASSISSGNTIYF | TGTGCCAGTAGTATTAGTTCTGGAAACACCATATATTTT
TRBJ2-3 | . | TRBD2 | TRBV6-5 | CASSGRAPTDTQYF | TGTGCCAGCAGCGGGAGGGCCCCAACAGATACGCAGTATTTT
TRBJ1-5 | . | . | TRBV10-3 | CAISGGGPASNQPQHF | TGTGCCATCAGTGGTGGGGGCCCGGCTTCTAATCAGCCCCAGCATTTT
TRBJ2-7 | once | TRBD2 | TRBV13 | CASSSSGSLVYEQYF | TGTGCCAGCAGCAGTAGCGGGAGTCTGGTCTACGAGCAGTACTTC
TRBJ2-5 | . | TRBD1 | TRBV12-5 | CASRDRDRGHETQYF | TGTGCTAGTAGGGACCGGGACAGGGGGCATGAGACCCAGTACTTC
TRBJ2-1 | . | TRBD2 | TRBV7-9 | CASSPPGTSGGGEQFF | TGTGCCAGCAGCCCGCCCGGGACTAGCGGGGGGGGTGAGCAGTTCTTC
TRBJ2-3 | . | . | TRBV5-1 | CASSFSTTDTQYF | TGCGCCAGCAGCTTTTCGACAACAGATACGCAGTATTTT